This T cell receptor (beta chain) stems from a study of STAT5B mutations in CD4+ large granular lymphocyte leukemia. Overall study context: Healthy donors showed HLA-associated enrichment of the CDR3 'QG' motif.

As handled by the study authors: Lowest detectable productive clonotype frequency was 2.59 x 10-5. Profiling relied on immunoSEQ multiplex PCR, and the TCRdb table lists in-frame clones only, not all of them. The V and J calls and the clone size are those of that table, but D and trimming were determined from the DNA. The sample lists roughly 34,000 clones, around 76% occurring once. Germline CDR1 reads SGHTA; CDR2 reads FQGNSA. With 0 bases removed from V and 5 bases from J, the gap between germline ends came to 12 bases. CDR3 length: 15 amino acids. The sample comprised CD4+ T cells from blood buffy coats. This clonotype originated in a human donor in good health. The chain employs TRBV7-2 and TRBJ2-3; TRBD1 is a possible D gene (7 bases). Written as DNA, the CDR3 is TGTGCCAGCAGCTTAGCTCAGGGGGGAGGAGATACGCAGTATTTT. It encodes CASSLAQGGGDTQYF.